The next 7 T cell receptor beta chains were all read from a single sample in a study of technical replicates of blood from a handful of donors. Method: immunoSEQ multiplex PCR; TCRdb's copy keeps in-frame clones and lacks some. Altogether about 84,000 clones are present, approximately 97% being singletons, with the ten largest covering approximately 0.18%. Sequencing was carried out using T cells isolated from PBMCs. The origin of the receptors is a human donor in good health.

This rearrangement joins TRBV6-1 to TRBJ2-7; 7 positions agree with TRBD1. Trimming removed 6 bases from V and 0 bases from J; junction bases left unmatched: 8. CDR1 MNHNS and CDR2 SASEGT come from the germline V gene. There are 15 residues in the CDR3. The CDR3 DNA reads as TGTGCCAGCAGACCATCGACAGGGAGCTCCTACGAGCAGTACTTC. This sequence encodes CASRPSTGSSYEQYF.

The chain employs TRBV5-1 and TRBJ1-6, with D possibly matching TRBD1 (6 bases). The V end was cut by 5 bases, the J end by 9 bases, with 18 bases between. CDR1 is SGHRS and CDR2 is YFSETQ in the germline V gene. This CDR3 has 15 amino acids. CDR3 in amino acids: CASSTEGGLFSPLHF. The DNA of the CDR3 is TGCGCCAGCAGTACCGAGGGGGGGCTGTTTTCACCCCTCCACTTT.

CDR3 bases: TGCGCCAGTTCCGGGACAGTTGATTTCGAGCAGTACTTC. This encodes CASSGTVDFEQYF. The chain employs TRBV5-1 and TRBJ2-7; 7 bases map to TRBD1. The V gene end was trimmed by 8 bases and the J gene end by 6 bases; junction bases not matched to a gene: 11. Per germline, CDR1 SGHRS and CDR2 YFSETQ. The CDR3 contains 13 residues.

The rearrangement uses TRBV7-8 and TRBJ2-7, with 10 bases lining up with TRBD2. The V gene's germline CDR1 is SGHVS and CDR2 FQNEAQ. The CDR3 is made up of 18 amino acids. The ends lost 5 bases at V and 1 base at J; junction bases unmatched: 14. CDR3 amino acids: CASSRETSGGAWSYEQYF. The CDR3 DNA reads TGTGCCAGCAGCCGAGAAACAAGCGGGGGGGCCTGGTCCTACGAGCAGTACTTC.

The chain has TRBV6-5 and TRBJ2-7, with a weak D call TRBD1 (5 bases). CDR1 is MNHEY and CDR2 is SVGAGI in the germline V gene. The CDR3 extends over 13 amino acids. V lost 8 bases and J 5 bases, leaving 16 bases between the germline ends. The DNA for the CDR3 is TGTGCCAGCTTTCAGGGTTCTATCCACGAGCAGTACTTC. It encodes CASFQGSIHEQYF.

This sequence joins TRBV11-2 and TRBJ2-3; tentatively, D is TRBD1 (5 bases). Germline lookup yields CDR1 SGHAT and CDR2 FQNNGV. The length of the CDR3 is 15 residues. V dropped 4 bases and J dropped 4 bases, with 15 bases sitting between them. CDR3 residues: CASSSDRSFSDTQYF. In DNA form, the CDR3 reads TGTGCCAGCAGCTCTGACAGAAGCTTCTCAGATACGCAGTATTTT.

The CDR3 bases are TGTGCCAGCACAGGGTCGGGTTTGCAGCGATGTAGCAATCAGCCCCAGCATTTT. Encoded protein: CASTGSGLQRCSNQPQHF. The chain uses TRBV7-6 and TRBJ1-5; TRBD1 is a possible D gene (5 bases). Trimming left V 7 bases short and J 0 bases short, with 22 bases between. Germline CDR1 reads SGHVS; CDR2 reads FNYEAQ. CDR3 length equals 18 residues. The full variable domain, its missing parts supplied by reference TRBV7-6 and TRBJ1-5, is GAGVSQSPRYKVTKRGQDVALRCDPISGHVSLYWYRQALGQGPEFLTYFNYEAQQDKSGLPNDRFSAERPEGSISTLTIQRTEQRDSAMYRCASTGSGLQRCSNQPQHFGDGTRLSIL.